This is a list of T cell receptor beta chains from one sample in a study of blood T cells in healthy people across ages. TCRdb processed the 5' RACE reads anew with MiXCR; each CDR3 protein has one entry. The table has 1.2 million to 1.5 million distinct CDR3 sequences, around two fifths seen once. Sequencing was performed on blood. The receptors come from a woman younger than 35 in good health. Both conserved end residues are trimmed from each CDR3. Each record gives: V gene, clone size, CDR3 length, CDR3 protein. Size is stated for part of the rows, as once, few or many counts, or as a class when the clone is expanded.

V: TRBV2; size: once; length: 14; CDR3: ASSSTPHQGEETQY
V: TRBV20-1; size: -; length: 11; CDR3: SARDHWAGEAF
V: TRBV4-1; size: -; length: 14; CDR3: ASSQEPLQGTDTQY
V: TRBV5-1; size: few; length: 11; CDR3: ASSTRDREGYT
V: TRBV27; size: few; length: 14; CDR3: ASSLRRGDGTDTQY
V: TRBV20-1; size: -; length: 14; CDR3: SARDRGAMPYNEQF
V: TRBV3-1; size: once; length: 14; CDR3: ASSQDTVRGLYEQY
V: TRBV7-9; size: few; length: 13; CDR3: ASSLLVGITDTQY
V: TRBV12-3/TRBV12-4; size: -; length: 11; CDR3: ASSKGPLSAQF
V: TRBV9; size: -; length: 13; CDR3: ASSVMTGGLNEQF
V: TRBV28; size: -; length: 12; CDR3: ASSPAGGENEQY
V: TRBV7-9; size: -; length: 14; CDR3: ASSFIGGVNTDTQY